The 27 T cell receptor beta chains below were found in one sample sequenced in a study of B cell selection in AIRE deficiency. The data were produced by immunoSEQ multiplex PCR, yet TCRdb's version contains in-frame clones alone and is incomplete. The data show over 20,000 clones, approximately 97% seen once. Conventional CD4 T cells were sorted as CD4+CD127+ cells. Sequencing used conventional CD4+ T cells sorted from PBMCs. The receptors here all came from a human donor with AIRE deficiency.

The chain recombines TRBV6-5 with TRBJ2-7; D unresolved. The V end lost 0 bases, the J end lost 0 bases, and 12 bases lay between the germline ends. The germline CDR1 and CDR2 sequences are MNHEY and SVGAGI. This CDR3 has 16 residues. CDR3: CASSYSWAGSSYEQYF. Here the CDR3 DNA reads TGTGCCAGCAGTTACTCATGGGCAGGTAGCTCCTACGAGCAGTACTTC.

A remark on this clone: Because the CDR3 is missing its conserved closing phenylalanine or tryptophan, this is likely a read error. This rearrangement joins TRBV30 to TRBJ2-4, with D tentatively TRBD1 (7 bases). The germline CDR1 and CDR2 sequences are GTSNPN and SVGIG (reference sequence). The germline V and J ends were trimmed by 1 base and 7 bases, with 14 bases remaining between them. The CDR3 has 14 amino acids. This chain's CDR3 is CAWSAAGGWNIQYL. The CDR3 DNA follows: TGTGCCTGGAGTGCTGCAGGGGGGTGGAACATTCAGTACCTC.

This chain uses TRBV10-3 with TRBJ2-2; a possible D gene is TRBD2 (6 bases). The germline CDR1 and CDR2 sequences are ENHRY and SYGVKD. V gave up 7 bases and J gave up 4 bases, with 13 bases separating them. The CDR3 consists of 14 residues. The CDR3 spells CAIIRLAFTGELFF. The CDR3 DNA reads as TGTGCCATCATTCGGCTAGCGTTCACCGGGGAGCTGTTTTTT.

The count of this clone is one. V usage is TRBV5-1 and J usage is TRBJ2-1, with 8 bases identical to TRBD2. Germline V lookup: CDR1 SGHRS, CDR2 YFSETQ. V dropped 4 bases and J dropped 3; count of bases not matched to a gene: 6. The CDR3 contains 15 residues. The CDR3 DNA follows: TGCGCCAGCAGCCCCTCGGGGGGGCGCTACAATGAGCAGTTCTTC. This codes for CASSPSGGRYNEQFF. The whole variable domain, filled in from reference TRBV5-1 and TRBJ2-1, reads KAGVTQTPRYLIKTRGQQVTLSCSPISGHRSVSWYQQTPGQGLQFLFEYFSETQRNKGNFPGRFSGRQFSNSRSEMNVSTLELGDSALYLCASSPSGGRYNEQFFGPGTRLTVL.

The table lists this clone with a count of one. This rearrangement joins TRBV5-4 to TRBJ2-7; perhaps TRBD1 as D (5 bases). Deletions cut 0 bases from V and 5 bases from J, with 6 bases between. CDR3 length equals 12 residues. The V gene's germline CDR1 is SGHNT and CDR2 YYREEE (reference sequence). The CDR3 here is CASSLGQNEQYF. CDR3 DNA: TGTGCCAGCAGCTTGGGACAGAACGAGCAGTACTTC.

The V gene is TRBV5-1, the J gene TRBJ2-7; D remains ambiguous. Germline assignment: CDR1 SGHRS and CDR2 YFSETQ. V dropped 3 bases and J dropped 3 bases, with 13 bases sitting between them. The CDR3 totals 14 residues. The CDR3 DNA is TGCGCCAGCAGCTATCGAGCAGGTCGCTACGAGCAGTACTTC. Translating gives CASSYRAGRYEQYF.

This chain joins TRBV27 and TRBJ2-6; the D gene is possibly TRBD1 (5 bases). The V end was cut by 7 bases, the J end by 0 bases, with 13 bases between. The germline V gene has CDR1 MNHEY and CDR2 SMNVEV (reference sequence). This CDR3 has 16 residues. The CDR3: CASKRQSDSGANVLTF. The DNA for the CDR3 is TGTGCCAGCAAACGACAGTCGGACTCTGGGGCCAACGTCCTGACTTTC.

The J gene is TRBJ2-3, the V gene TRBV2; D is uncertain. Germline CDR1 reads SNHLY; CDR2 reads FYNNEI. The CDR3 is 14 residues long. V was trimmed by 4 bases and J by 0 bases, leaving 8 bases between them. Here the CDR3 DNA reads TGTGCCAGCAGTGTAGGGTCTAGCACAGATACGCAGTATTTT. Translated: CASSVGSSTDTQYF.

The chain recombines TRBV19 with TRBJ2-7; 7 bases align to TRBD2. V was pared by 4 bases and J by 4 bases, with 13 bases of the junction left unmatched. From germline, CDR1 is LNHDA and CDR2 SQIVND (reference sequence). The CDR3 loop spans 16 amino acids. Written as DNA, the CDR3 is TGTGCCAGTAGTAGGGGATCGGGAGCGGGGCTTTACGAGCAGTACTTC. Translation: CASSRGSGAGLYEQYF.

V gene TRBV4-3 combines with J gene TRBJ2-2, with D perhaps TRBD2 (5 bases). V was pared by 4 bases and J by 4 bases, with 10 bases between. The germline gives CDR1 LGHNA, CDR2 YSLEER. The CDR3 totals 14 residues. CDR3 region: CASSRMRATGELFF. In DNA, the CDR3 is TGCGCCAGCAGCCGGATGCGGGCCACCGGGGAGCTGTTTTTT.

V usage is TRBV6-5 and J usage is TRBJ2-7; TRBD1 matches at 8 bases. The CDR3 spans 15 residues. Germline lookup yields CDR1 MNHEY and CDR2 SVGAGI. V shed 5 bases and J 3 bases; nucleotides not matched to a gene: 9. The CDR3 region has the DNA TGTGCCAGCAGTATGATTCCGGGACAGGTCTACGAGCAGTACTTC. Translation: CASSMIPGQVYEQYF.

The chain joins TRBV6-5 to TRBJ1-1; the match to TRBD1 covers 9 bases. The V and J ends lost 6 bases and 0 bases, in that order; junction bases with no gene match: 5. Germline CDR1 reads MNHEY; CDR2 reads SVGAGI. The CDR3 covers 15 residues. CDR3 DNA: TGTGCCAGCAGCGGGACAGGGCATATGAACACTGAAGCTTTCTTT. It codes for CASSGTGHMNTEAFF.

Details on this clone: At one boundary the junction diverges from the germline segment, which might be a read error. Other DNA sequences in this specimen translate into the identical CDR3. The CDR3 coding sequence is TGTGCCAGCAGCTTATCAGGGGGCGACACTGAAGCCTTCTTT. It is translated as CASSLSGGDTEAFF. The J gene is TRBJ1-1, the V gene TRBV11-1; 8 nucleotides align to TRBD1. CDR1 is SGHAT, CDR2 FQDESV, per germline (reference sequence). This CDR3 is built from 14 residues. The full variable domain, rest sourced from reference TRBV11-1 and TRBJ1-1, is EAEVAQSPRYKITEKSQAVAFWCDPISGHATLYWYRQILGQGPELLVQFQDESVVDDSQLPKDRFSAERLKGVDSTLKIQPAELGDSAMYLCASSLSGGDTEAFFGQGTRLTVV.

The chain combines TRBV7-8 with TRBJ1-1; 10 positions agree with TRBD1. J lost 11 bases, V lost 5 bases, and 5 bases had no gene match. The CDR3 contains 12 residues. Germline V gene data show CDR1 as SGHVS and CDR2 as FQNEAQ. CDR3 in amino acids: CASSTDRGDAFF. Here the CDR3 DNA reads TGTGCCAGCAGCACGGACAGGGGGGACGCTTTCTTT.

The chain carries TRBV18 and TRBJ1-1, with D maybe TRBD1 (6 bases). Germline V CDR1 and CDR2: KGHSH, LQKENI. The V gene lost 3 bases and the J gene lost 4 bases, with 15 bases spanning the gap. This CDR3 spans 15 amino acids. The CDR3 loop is CASSPLQGSGTEAFF. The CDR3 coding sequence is TGTGCCAGCTCACCCCTACAGGGTTCCGGCACTGAAGCTTTCTTT.

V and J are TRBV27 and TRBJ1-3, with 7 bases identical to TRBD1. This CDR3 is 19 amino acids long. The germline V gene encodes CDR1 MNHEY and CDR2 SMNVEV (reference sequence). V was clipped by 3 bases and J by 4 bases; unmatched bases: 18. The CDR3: CASSFLPPTGAQGGNTIYF. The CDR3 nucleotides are TGTGCCAGCAGTTTCCTTCCCCCTACAGGGGCCCAGGGAGGAAACACCATATATTTT.

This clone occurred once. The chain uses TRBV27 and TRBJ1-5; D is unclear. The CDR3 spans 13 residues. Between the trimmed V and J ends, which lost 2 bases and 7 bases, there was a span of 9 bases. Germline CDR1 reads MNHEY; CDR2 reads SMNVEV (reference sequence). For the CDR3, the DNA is TGTGCCAGCAGTTTAGGGTACGACCAGCCCCAGCATTTT. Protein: CASSLGYDQPQHF.

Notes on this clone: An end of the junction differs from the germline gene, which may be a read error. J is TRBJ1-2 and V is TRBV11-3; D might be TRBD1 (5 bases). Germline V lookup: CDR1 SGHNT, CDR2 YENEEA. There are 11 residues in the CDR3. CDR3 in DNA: TGTGCCAGCAGCTCCCCAGTGCTTTGGGGGTTC. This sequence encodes CASSSPVLWGF.

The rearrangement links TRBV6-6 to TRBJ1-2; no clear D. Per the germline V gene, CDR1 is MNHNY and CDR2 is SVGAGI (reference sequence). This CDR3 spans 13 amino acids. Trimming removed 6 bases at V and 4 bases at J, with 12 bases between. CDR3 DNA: TGTGCCAGCAGGCCGGGAATCTCCTATGGCTACACCTTC. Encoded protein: CASRPGISYGYTF.

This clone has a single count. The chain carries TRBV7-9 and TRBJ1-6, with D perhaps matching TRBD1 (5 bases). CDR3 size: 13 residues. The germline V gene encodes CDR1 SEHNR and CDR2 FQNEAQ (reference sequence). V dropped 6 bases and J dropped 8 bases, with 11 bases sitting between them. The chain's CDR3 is CASRSFRDSPLHF. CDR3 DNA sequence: TGTGCCAGCAGGTCTTTCAGGGATTCACCCCTCCACTTT.

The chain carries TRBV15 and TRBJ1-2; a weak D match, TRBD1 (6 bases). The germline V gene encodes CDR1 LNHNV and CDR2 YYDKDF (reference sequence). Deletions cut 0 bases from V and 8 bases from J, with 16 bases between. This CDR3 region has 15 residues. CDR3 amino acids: CATSRDLGGGVGYTF. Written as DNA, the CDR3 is TGTGCCACCAGCAGAGATTTAGGGGGAGGTGTAGGCTACACCTTC.

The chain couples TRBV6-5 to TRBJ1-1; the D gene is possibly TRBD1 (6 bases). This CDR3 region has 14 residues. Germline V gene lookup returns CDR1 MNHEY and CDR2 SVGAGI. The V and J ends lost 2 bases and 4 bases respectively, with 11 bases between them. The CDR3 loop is CASSYLGATTEAFF. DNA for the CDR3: TGTGCCAGCAGTTACCTGGGGGCAACCACTGAAGCTTTCTTT.

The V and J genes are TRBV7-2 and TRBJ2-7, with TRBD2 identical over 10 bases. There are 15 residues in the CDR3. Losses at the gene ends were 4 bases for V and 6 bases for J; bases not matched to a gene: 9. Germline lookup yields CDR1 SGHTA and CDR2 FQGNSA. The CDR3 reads CASSSVSGRAGEQYF. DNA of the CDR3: TGTGCCAGCAGCTCCGTGAGCGGGAGGGCCGGCGAGCAGTACTTC.

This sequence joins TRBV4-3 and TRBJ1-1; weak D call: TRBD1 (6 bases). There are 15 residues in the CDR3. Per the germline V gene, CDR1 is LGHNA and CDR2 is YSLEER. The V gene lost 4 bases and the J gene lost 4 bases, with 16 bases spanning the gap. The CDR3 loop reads CASSRDKMGATEAFF. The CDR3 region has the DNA TGCGCCAGCAGCCGCGACAAAATGGGGGCCACTGAAGCTTTCTTT.

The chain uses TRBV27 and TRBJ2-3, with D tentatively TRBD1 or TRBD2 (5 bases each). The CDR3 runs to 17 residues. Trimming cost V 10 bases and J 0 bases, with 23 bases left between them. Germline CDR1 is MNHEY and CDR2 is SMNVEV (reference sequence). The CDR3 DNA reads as TGTGCCACCCAACGGGGCCGCGGGCCCCTTAGCACAGATACGCAGTATTTT. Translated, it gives CATQRGRGPLSTDTQYF.

The CDR3 nucleotides are TGTGCCAGCAGCTTCCAGGGTGAAGGTCGAGCTTTCTTT. It translates to CASSFQGEGRAFF. The chain joins TRBV7-2 to TRBJ1-1; a possible D gene is TRBD1 (5 bases). This CDR3 is 13 amino acids long. Between the trimmed V and J ends, which lost 3 bases and 10 bases, there was a span of 15 bases. CDR1 is SGHTA and CDR2 is FQGNSA in the germline V gene.

The CDR3 is CASSEHGRARNEQFF. The CDR3 nucleotides read TGTGCCAGCAGTGAACACGGGAGGGCGAGGAATGAGCAGTTCTTC. V usage is TRBV25-1 and J usage is TRBJ2-1, with 8 bases aligning to TRBD2. The V gene's germline CDR1 is MGHDK and CDR2 SYGVNS. V dropped 2 bases and J dropped 7; count of bases not matched to a gene: 7. The CDR3 extends over 15 amino acids.